The next 13 T cell receptor beta chains were all read from a single sample in a study of shared clonotypes between healthy human individuals. TCRdb's table, derived via immunoSEQ multiplex PCR, lists solely in-frame clones and lacks some. The sample records some 2.1 million clones, approximately 95% being singletons. The sample consisted of naive CD4+ T cells sorted from blood. The subset denotes: CD45RA+ positively selected. These receptor sequences come from a man younger than 35 in good health.

This rearrangement joins TRBV6-5 to TRBJ1-2; D perhaps matches TRBD1 (5 bases). The germline gives CDR1 MNHEY, CDR2 SVGAGI. This CDR3 is built from 15 residues. The V end lost 0 bases, the J end lost 8 bases, and 16 bases lay between the germline ends. The CDR3 bases are TGTGCCAGCAGTTACTCGGGGGAGGGCCCACGGGGCTACACCTTC. Translation: CASSYSGEGPRGYTF.

The chain combines TRBV6-1 with TRBJ2-5, with D hard to call. Per germline, CDR1 MNHNS and CDR2 SASEGT. This CDR3 comprises 13 residues. The ends were cut back, 0 bases at V and 4 bases at J, with 6 bases in the middle. The CDR3 region is CASSEAQRETQYF. The CDR3 DNA sequence: TGTGCCAGCAGTGAAGCGCAAAGAGAGACCCAGTACTTC.

The chain uses TRBV5-8 and TRBJ2-7; D may correspond to TRBD1 or TRBD2 (5 bases each). The CDR3 covers 12 residues. V was pared by 4 bases and J by 6 bases, with 11 bases between. Germline values: CDR1 SGHTS, CDR2 YDEGEE. The DNA for the CDR3 is TGTGCCAGCAGCATGGGGGTTCCCGAGCAGTACTTC. The encoded protein is CASSMGVPEQYF.

The chain carries TRBV5-8 and TRBJ1-4; 8 bases are a match to TRBD1. This CDR3 region has 16 residues. Trimming removed 2 bases from V and 0 bases from J; junction bases left unmatched: 3. Germline CDR1 is SGHTS and CDR2 is YDEGEE. This CDR3 is CASSFGQGATNEKLFF. In nucleotides, the CDR3 is TGTGCCAGCAGCTTCGGACAGGGTGCAACTAATGAAAAACTGTTTTTT.

This clone occurred once. This chain links TRBV30 with TRBJ1-1; perhaps TRBD1 as D (5 bases). The CDR3 consists of 13 residues. Germline V gene sequence: CDR1 GTSNPN, CDR2 SVGIG (reference sequence). V was pared by 4 bases and J by 1 base, with 10 bases between. The CDR3 region is CAWIRQKNTEAFF. CDR3 coding DNA: TGTGCCTGGATAAGACAGAAGAACACTGAAGCTTTCTTT.

For this clone: Sequence at one end of the junction differs from germline and may be a read error. This chain connects TRBV6-1 to TRBJ1-4, with D hard to call. The germline V gene encodes CDR1 MNHNS and CDR2 SASEGT. The CDR3 runs to 17 residues. DNA for the CDR3: TGTGCCGGCAGTGGAGGCATATACCCTGCAACTAATGAAAAACTGTTTTTT. Protein sequence: CAGSGGIYPATNEKLFF.

The J gene is TRBJ2-2, the V gene TRBV30, with D possibly matching TRBD2 (6 bases). The germline gives CDR1 GTSNPN, CDR2 SVGIG (reference sequence). This CDR3 comprises 14 residues. V lost 7 bases to trimming and J lost 2 bases, with 14 bases between them. CDR3 amino acids: CAFAGLINTGELFF. CDR3 DNA sequence: TGTGCCTTTGCGGGGCTGATTAACACCGGGGAGCTGTTTTTT. The full variable domain, in which reference TRBV30 and TRBJ2-2 provide the parts outside the CDR3, is SQTIHQWPATLVQPVGSPLSLECTVEGTSNPNLYWYRQAAGRGLQLLFYSVGIGQISSEVPQNLSASRPQDRQFILSSKKLLLSDSGFYLCAFAGLINTGELFFGEGSRLTVL.

Details on this clone: The identical CDR3 is also encoded by other nucleotide sequences in the sample. The CDR3 DNA reads TGTGCCAGCAGTCTCGGTTGGAGCTCCTATAATTCACCCCTCCACTTT. It is translated as CASSLGWSSYNSPLHF. This chain connects TRBV5-6 to TRBJ1-6; no clear D gene. This CDR3 has 16 residues. Germline V CDR1 and CDR2: SGHDT, YYEEEE. V was pared by 5 bases and J by 0 bases, with 12 bases between.

CDR3 region: CASSLGGGADYEQYF. For the CDR3, the DNA is TGTGCCAGCAGCTTGGGAGGAGGGGCCGATTACGAGCAGTACTTC. This rearrangement joins TRBV5-4 to TRBJ2-7; maybe TRBD2 (6 bases). The V end was cut by 0 bases, the J end by 4 bases, with 14 bases between. There are 15 residues in the CDR3. Looked up from germline, CDR1 is SGHNT and CDR2 is YYREEE (reference sequence).

This clone was observed once. J is TRBJ1-4 and V is TRBV5-4; the D gene is possibly TRBD1 (6 bases). Trimming took 3 bases from V and 2 from J, leaving 14 bases between them. The CDR3 covers 16 residues. CDR1 SGHNT and CDR2 YYREEE come from the germline V gene (reference sequence). CDR3 bases: TGTGCCAGCAGCTCCCTAGGGGGGGGCACTAATGAAAAACTGTTTTTT. Translation: CASSSLGGGTNEKLFF.

This clone came up once. The V gene is TRBV29-1, the J gene TRBJ2-5, with TRBD2 matching 10 bases. Germline V gene data show CDR1 as SQVTM and CDR2 as ANQGSEA. CDR3 length: 13 residues. The V and J ends lost 7 bases and 5 bases, in that order; junction bases with no gene match: 7. CDR3 sequence (DNA): TGCAGCGCCTCGGGGACTAGCGAGGAGACCCAGTACTTC. This codes for CSASGTSEETQYF.

The V call is TRBV11-2, the J call TRBJ2-7; D is ambiguous. The CDR3 covers 13 residues. Per the germline V gene, CDR1 is SGHAT and CDR2 is FQNNGV. V lost 5 bases to trimming and J lost 4 bases, with 12 bases between them. The CDR3: CASSAGTNYEQYF. CDR3 nucleotides: TGTGCCAGCAGCGCCGGCACTAATTACGAGCAGTACTTC. The full variable domain, rest sourced from reference TRBV11-2 and TRBJ2-7, is EAGVAQSPRYKIIEKRQSVAFWCNPISGHATLYWYQQILGQGPKLLIQFQNNGVVDDSQLPKDRFSAERLKGVDSTLKIQPAKLEDSAVYLCASSAGTNYEQYFGPGTRLTVT.

The rearrangement joins TRBV28 to TRBJ1-2; no definite D call. Per the germline V gene, CDR1 is MDHEN and CDR2 is SYDVKM. This CDR3 spans 15 amino acids. Trimming removed 4 bases at V and 6 bases at J, with 18 bases between. The CDR3 nucleotides are TGTGCCAGCAGTTACCCACCGGGAGACGGGCATGGCTACACCTTC. This codes for CASSYPPGDGHGYTF.